Reported below is one TCR beta chain. The sample is drawn from a study of blood T cell repertoires in COVID-19. The overall study: Collection of acute and convalescent COVID-19 samples took place in the United States, Italy and Spain.

V was clipped by 6 bases and J by 4 bases; unmatched bases: 9. Germline assignment: CDR1 ENHRY and CDR2 SYGVKD. The CDR3 extends over 14 amino acids. Generated by immunoSEQ multiplex PCR, the TCRdb table keeps only in-frame clones and is missing some. The sample yields 75,000 to 100,000 clones, roughly 80% seen once. Sequencing was performed on peripheral blood. The receptor was isolated from a man in his 60s with acute or convalescent COVID-19. The rearrangement joins TRBV10-3 to TRBJ2-7, with 7 bases fitting TRBD1. CDR3 region: CAISDRAPPYEQYF. The CDR3 DNA follows: TGTGCCATCAGCGACAGGGCCCCACCGTACGAGCAGTACTTC.